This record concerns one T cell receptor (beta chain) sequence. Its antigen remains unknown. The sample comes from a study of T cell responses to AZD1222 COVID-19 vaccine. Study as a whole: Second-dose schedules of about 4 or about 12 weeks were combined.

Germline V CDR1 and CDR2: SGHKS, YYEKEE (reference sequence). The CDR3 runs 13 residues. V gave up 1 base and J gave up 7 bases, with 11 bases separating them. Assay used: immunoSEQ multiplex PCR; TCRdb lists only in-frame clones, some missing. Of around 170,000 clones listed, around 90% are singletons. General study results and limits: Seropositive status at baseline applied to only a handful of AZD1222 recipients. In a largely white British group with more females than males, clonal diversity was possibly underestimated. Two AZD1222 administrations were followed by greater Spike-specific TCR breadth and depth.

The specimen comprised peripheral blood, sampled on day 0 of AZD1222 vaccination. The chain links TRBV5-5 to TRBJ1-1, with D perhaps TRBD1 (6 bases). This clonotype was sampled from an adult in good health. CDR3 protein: CASSLRGAGEAFF. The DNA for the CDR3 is TGTGCCAGCAGCTTGCGGGGGGCGGGTGAAGCTTTCTTT.